The 27 T cell receptor beta chains below all came from one sample that was sequenced in a study of multiple sclerosis patients with progressive multifocal leukoencephalopathy (dated by TCRdb to the late 2010s). The library was prepared using the immunoSEQ multiplex PCR assay. The table comes from immuneACCESS by way of TCRdb, which keeps in-frame sequences with V and J called. Part of the clones is missing from these tables; in studies checked, under half for an unresolved V gene and the rest for unknown reasons. This sample has more than 30,000 clones in its table, and roughly 87% of those were observed once. Less than 7.5% of the sample rests with the top ten. The meaning of the sample's time point label: time of PML onset. The treatment or condition label, read with the paper, signifies: on natalizumab therapy at sampling. The starting material was PBMCs, obtained from a patient treated with natalizumab. These receptors originate from a middle-aged woman with progressive multifocal leukoencephalopathy.

The genes are TRBV4-2 and TRBJ2-7; maybe TRBD2 (5 bases). CDR1 is LGHNA, CDR2 YNFKEQ, per germline. V lost 0 bases and J 4 bases, leaving 13 bases between the germline ends. CDR3 length equals 15 residues. CDR3 amino acids: CASSQDFRRRYEQYF. For the CDR3, the DNA is TGTGCCAGCAGCCAAGATTTTAGGAGGAGGTACGAGCAGTACTTC.

The genes are TRBV18 and TRBJ1-6, with D possibly matching TRBD1 (5 bases). The V end lost 3 bases, the J end lost 9 bases, and 15 bases lay between the germline ends. The V gene's germline CDR1 is KGHSH and CDR2 LQKENI. The CDR3 contains 15 residues. The DNA of the CDR3 is TGTGCCAGCTCACCTCCGGGGACGGAAGTTTCACCCCTCCACTTT. The encoded protein is CASSPPGTEVSPLHF.

The gene calls are TRBV19 and TRBJ1-4; 10 bases fit TRBD1. V lost 4 bases and J lost 5; bases outside the gene matches: 4. CDR3 length: 15 residues. Germline CDR1 LNHDA, CDR2 SQIVND (reference sequence). CDR3 in amino acids: CASSTWTGGNEKLFF. CDR3 nucleotide sequence: TGTGCCAGTAGTACCTGGACAGGGGGAAATGAAAAACTGTTTTTT.

This chain uses TRBV11-3 with TRBJ2-2, with 9 bases that match TRBD2. This CDR3 is built from 16 residues. J was trimmed by 4 bases and V by 5 bases; bases with no gene match: 8. Germline V lookup: CDR1 SGHNT, CDR2 YENEEA. The CDR3 DNA is TGTGCCAGCAGCCTTTTTAGCGGGAGCCTCACCGGGGAGCTGTTTTTT. Amino acids: CASSLFSGSLTGELFF.

This clone was recorded once. This sequence joins TRBV7-9 and TRBJ2-3; possibly TRBD1 for D (5 bases). Germline V gene lookup returns CDR1 SEHNR and CDR2 FQNEAQ (reference sequence). V was clipped by 1 base and J by 0 bases, with 20 bases between them. The CDR3 loop spans 19 amino acids. The DNA of the CDR3 is TGTGCCAGCAGCTTAGGCCCTGGGCAGGGTCCGCTAAGCACAGATACGCAGTATTTT. Encoded protein: CASSLGPGQGPLSTDTQYF.

The chain couples TRBV5-4 to TRBJ2-1, with D possibly matching TRBD2 (6 bases). Between the trimmed V and J ends, which lost 4 bases and 0 bases, there was a span of 17 bases. CDR3 length: 17 amino acids. CDR1 and CDR2 from the germline V gene are SGHNT and YYREEE (reference sequence). The CDR3 region is CASSPGLAGRSYNEQFF. CDR3 coding DNA: TGTGCCAGCAGCCCGGGACTGGCGGGGCGCTCCTACAATGAGCAGTTCTTC.

This chain connects TRBV30 to TRBJ1-1; 10 nucleotides agree with TRBD1. Germline CDR1 is GTSNPN and CDR2 is SVGIG (reference sequence). CDR3 length: 18 residues. Germline trimming cut 3 bases from V and 0 bases from J; bases unmatched to any gene: 13. CDR3 DNA: TGTGCCTGGAGAGCGGGACAGGGGACATTTAGGATGAACACTGAAGCTTTCTTT. Translated: CAWRAGQGTFRMNTEAFF. The entire variable domain, with the rest obtained from reference TRBV30 and TRBJ1-1, is as follows: SQTIHQWPATLVQPVGSPLSLECTVEGTSNPNLYWYRQAAGRGLQLLFYSVGIGQISSEVPQNLSASRPQDRQFILSSKKLLLSDSGFYLCAWRAGQGTFRMNTEAFFGQGTRLTVV.

The V call is TRBV2, the J call TRBJ2-2; D is undetermined. Germline V gene lookup returns CDR1 SNHLY and CDR2 FYNNEI. This CDR3 has 11 residues. The V end lost 2 bases, the J end lost 10 bases, and 5 bases lay between the germline ends. In nucleotides, the CDR3 is TGTGCCAGCAGTGAAAGAACGGAGCTGTTTTTT. It codes for CASSERTELFF.

This chain's CDR3 is CASHSRAGSYNSPLHF. The CDR3, as DNA: TGTGCCAGCCACTCGAGGGCCGGATCCTATAATTCACCCCTCCACTTT. The chain recombines TRBV5-5 with TRBJ1-6; D unclear. Deletions cut 7 bases from V and 1 base from J, with 15 bases between. The CDR3 is 16 residues long. Per germline, CDR1 SGHKS and CDR2 YYEKEE (reference sequence).

The V and J genes are TRBV19 and TRBJ2-3; D is possibly TRBD1 (6 bases). V was clipped by 5 bases and J by 2 bases, with 11 bases between them. CDR1 is LNHDA, CDR2 SQIVND, per germline (reference sequence). This CDR3 contains 14 residues. CDR3 sequence: CASSHQGPTDTQYF. The CDR3 nucleotides are TGTGCCAGTAGTCACCAGGGGCCCACAGATACGCAGTATTTT.

The chain's CDR3 is CASSPPGGNQPQHF. CDR3 DNA sequence: TGTGCCAGCAGTCCACCAGGGGGCAATCAGCCCCAGCATTTT. This rearrangement joins TRBV27 to TRBJ1-5; D may be TRBD1 (6 bases). CDR3 length equals 14 residues. CDR1 and CDR2 (germline): MNHEY, SMNVEV (reference sequence). V lost 5 bases and J 2 bases, leaving 10 bases between the germline ends.

The genes are TRBV30 and TRBJ1-5; D perhaps matches TRBD1 (5 bases). The V gene lost 1 base and the J gene lost 6 bases, with 10 bases spanning the gap. CDR1 is GTSNPN, CDR2 SVGIG, per germline (reference sequence). The CDR3 is made up of 13 amino acids. Here the CDR3 DNA reads TGTGCCTGGAGTGCAGGGAACGGTCAGCCCCAGCATTTT. Protein sequence: CAWSAGNGQPQHF.

This clone was found once. The chain links TRBV30 to TRBJ1-1; possibly TRBD1 for D (6 bases). This CDR3 has 13 residues. V was trimmed by 6 bases and J by 5 bases, leaving 16 bases between them. Germline assignment: CDR1 GTSNPN and CDR2 SVGIG (reference sequence). CDR3 DNA sequence: TGTGCCTGTAACGAAGGGGGAAGGACTGAAGCTTTCTTT. Its translation: CACNEGGRTEAFF.

Concerning this clone: Other DNA sequences in the same sample also yield this CDR3. The chain uses TRBV27 and TRBJ2-3; possibly TRBD1 for D (5 bases). The V gene's germline CDR1 is MNHEY and CDR2 SMNVEV (reference sequence). CDR3 length equals 15 residues. The V end lost 2 bases, the J end lost 1 base, and 10 bases lay between the germline ends. The CDR3 DNA follows: TGTGCCAGCAGTTTAGACAGATTAGGCACAGATACGCAGTATTTT. Translation: CASSLDRLGTDTQYF.

The J gene is TRBJ2-7, the V gene TRBV21-1; the table's D call, TRBD2, has no DNA check behind it. TRBV21-1 is annotated as a pseudogene. The CDR3 has 13 residues. CDR3: CASSKGGDYEQYF. Written as DNA, the CDR3 is TGTGCCAGCAGCAAAGGGGGGGACTACGAGCAGTACTTC.

This clone showed up just once. The chain combines TRBV27 with TRBJ2-5, with 9 positions matching TRBD2. The CDR3 runs to 15 residues. The germline gives CDR1 MNHEY, CDR2 SMNVEV (reference sequence). Germline trimming cut 3 bases from V and 5 bases from J; bases unmatched to any gene: 7. In nucleotides, the CDR3 is TGTGCCAGCAGTTTTCGGGGTAGCGGGAGTGAGACCCAGTACTTC. As protein: CASSFRGSGSETQYF.

The V and J genes are TRBV19 and TRBJ2-5, with 7 bases identical to TRBD1. The ends lost 3 bases at V and 4 bases at J; junction bases unmatched: 8. Germline lookup yields CDR1 LNHDA and CDR2 SQIVND (reference sequence). The CDR3 loop spans 15 amino acids. The CDR3 DNA follows: TGTGCCAGTAGTATTCGTCAGGGGGATCGAGAGACCCAGTACTTC. This encodes CASSIRQGDRETQYF.

The chain combines TRBV9 with TRBJ2-2; a possible D gene is TRBD1 (6 bases). The CDR3 is made up of 15 amino acids. Trimming stripped 5 bases from V and 3 bases from J, with 14 bases between. Germline V gives CDR1 SGDLS, CDR2 YYNGEE. CDR3 residues: CASSWGTLHTGELFF. The CDR3 coding sequence is TGTGCCAGCAGTTGGGGGACACTGCACACCGGGGAGCTGTTTTTT. Filled out from reference TRBV9 and TRBJ2-2, the complete variable domain reads DSGVTQTPKHLITATGQRVTLRCSPRSGDLSVYWYQQSLDQGLQFLIQYYNGEERAKGNILERFSAQQFPDLHSELNLSSLELGDSALYFCASSWGTLHTGELFFGEGSRLTVL.

The chain uses TRBV7-2 and TRBJ1-1; D may be TRBD1 (5 bases). The CDR3 runs 14 residues. V was pared by 5 bases and J by 1 base, with 11 bases between. Germline V lookup: CDR1 SGHTA, CDR2 FQGNSA. Here the CDR3 DNA reads TGTGCCAGCAGCCCAGACAGAAGGAACACTGAAGCTTTCTTT. Amino acid sequence: CASSPDRRNTEAFF. The whole variable domain, filled in from reference TRBV7-2 and TRBJ1-1, reads GAGVSQSPSNKVTEKGKDVELRCDPISGHTALYWYRQSLGQGLEFLIYFQGNSAPDKSGLPSDRFSAERTGGSVSTLTIQRTQQEDSAVYLCASSPDRRNTEAFFGQGTRLTVV.

The chain carries TRBV19 and TRBJ1-2; tentative D call: TRBD1 (5 bases). Trimming took off 7 bases at V and 3 bases at J, with 18 bases between the two ends. Germline V CDR1 and CDR2: LNHDA, SQIVND (reference sequence). The CDR3 is 15 residues long. The CDR3 spells CASIQQGTGDYGYTF. DNA for the CDR3: TGTGCCAGTATTCAGCAAGGGACCGGGGACTATGGCTACACCTTC.

The V and J genes are TRBV12-5 and TRBJ1-5, with D perhaps matching TRBD1 (6 bases). The CDR3 is made up of 15 amino acids. The V and J ends lost 0 bases and 6 bases respectively, with 12 bases between them. CDR1 LGHNT and CDR2 FRNRAP come from the germline V gene. The CDR3 nucleotides are TGTGCTAGTGGTTTGGTCCTGAACAGGGTTCAGCCCCAGCATTTT. It yields the protein CASGLVLNRVQPQHF.

The chain carries TRBV9 and TRBJ2-1, with D unresolved. V was trimmed by 3 bases and J by 9 bases, leaving 16 bases between them. CDR1 is SGDLS, CDR2 YYNGEE, per germline. This CDR3 is built from 14 residues. The CDR3 here is CASSGEVSRIEQFF. CDR3 nucleotides: TGTGCCAGCAGCGGCGAGGTATCGAGGATTGAGCAGTTCTTC.

In its sample, this clone was seen a few times. V and J are TRBV2 and TRBJ2-2; 12 bases line up with TRBD2. V lost 6 bases and J lost 7; bases outside the gene matches: 6. This CDR3 has 15 amino acids. Germline V gene lookup returns CDR1 SNHLY and CDR2 FYNNEI. As DNA, the CDR3 is TGTGCCAGCAGACTAGCGGGGGGTAGGAGCGGGGAGCTGTTTTTT. Amino acid sequence: CASRLAGGRSGELFF.

The chain has TRBV5-1 and TRBJ1-5, with D perhaps TRBD1 (5 bases). Between the trimmed V and J ends, which lost 0 bases and 1 base, there was a span of 8 bases. From germline, CDR1 is SGHRS and CDR2 YFSETQ. This CDR3 has 15 residues. The CDR3 bases are TGCGCCAGCAGCTTGGGAGGGGAGAGCAATCAGCCCCAGCATTTT. Translated, it gives CASSLGGESNQPQHF.

The table lists this clone with a few counts. The rearrangement joins TRBV6-4 to TRBJ2-1; tentative D call: TRBD2 (7 bases). The V gene's germline CDR1 is MRHNA and CDR2 SNTAGT. V was cut by 6 bases and J by 10 bases, with 22 bases left in between. The CDR3 consists of 15 residues. The CDR3 DNA reads as TGTGCCAGCAGAAAGGAGGGGGGGCCCCCCGCGGAGCAGTTCTTC. It is translated as CASRKEGGPPAEQFF.

In this sample, this clone turned up a few times. The V call is TRBV7-8, the J call TRBJ1-6; TRBD1 matches 8 bases. Trimming removed 3 bases from V and 7 bases from J; junction bases left unmatched: 5. Germline-derived CDR1 and CDR2 are SGHVS and FQNEAQ. This CDR3 region has 15 residues. The CDR3 region is CASSFQGARNSPLHF. The CDR3 DNA is TGTGCCAGCAGCTTCCAGGGGGCTCGAAATTCACCCCTCCACTTT. Filled out from reference TRBV7-8 and TRBJ1-6, the complete variable domain reads GAGVSQSPRYKVAKRGQDVALRCDPISGHVSLFWYQQALGQGPEFLTYFQNEAQLDKSGLPSDRFFAERPEGSVSTLKIQRTQQEDSAVYLCASSFQGARNSPLHFGNGTRLTVT.

The chain links TRBV28 to TRBJ1-4; 7 bases align to TRBD1. The CDR3 extends over 14 amino acids. V trimming: 7 bases; J trimming: 7 bases; junction bases outside the gene matches: 9. The germline V gene encodes CDR1 MDHEN and CDR2 SYDVKM. CDR3 DNA: TGTGCCAGCACCAGACAGGGCACGGGTGAAAAACTGTTTTTT. Its translation is CASTRQGTGEKLFF.